This TCR beta chain came from a study of OX40 agonist ivuxolimab in advanced cancers. Overall study: Prior therapy, whether anti-PD-1, anti-PD-L1 or anti-CTLA-4, was allowed, and under 50% had some.

CDR3 length: 10 residues. V lost 3 bases, J lost 7 bases, and 7 bases lay in between. CDR1 and CDR2 (germline): DFQATT, SNEGSKA (reference sequence). This clone was seen only once. Only in-frame clones appear in the TCRdb table, and some are missing; sequencing was by immunoSEQ multiplex PCR. The table has tens of thousands of clones, approximately 88% seen once. The receptor was derived from an adult with an advanced solid tumor such as melanoma, head and neck, liver or kidney cancer. Specimen: CD4+ or CD8+ T cells sorted from blood, collected in a trial of the OX40 agonist ivuxolimab. The chain recombines TRBV20-1 with TRBJ2-7; no definite D call. Here the CDR3 reads CSASFLEQYF. The CDR3 DNA is TGCAGTGCTAGTTTTCTAGAGCAGTACTTC.